This entry describes one TCR beta chain. This sample includes further DNA sequences coding for the same CDR3. The sample originates from a study of blood T cell repertoires in COVID-19. The authors' processing: The authors estimated nucleated cell counts from reference gene primer amplification. This table comes from immunoSEQ multiplex PCR, and its TCRdb copy is limited to in-frame clones, with some not included. V, J and clone size are taken as reported in that table, and D and trimming were inferred from the DNA itself. The data contain 250,000 to 350,000 clones, approximately 90% of them singletons. V was clipped by 8 bases and J by 4 bases; unmatched bases: 3. Germline CDR1 and CDR2: KGHSH and LQKENI. The CDR3 has 12 residues.

The sequence was obtained from a woman in her thirties or forties who had recovered from COVID-19. The sample consisted of PBMCs or T cells enriched from blood (not recorded which). V gene TRBV18 combines with J gene TRBJ1-2, with 8 bases that match TRBD1. CDR3 nucleotide sequence: TGTGCCAGCAGCGACAGGGGCTATGGCTACACCTTC. Protein sequence: CASSDRGYGYTF.